This passage covers 2 T cell receptor beta chains from one sample sequenced in a study of blood T cell repertoires in COVID-19. TCRdb keeps only in-frame clones here, not all; method: immunoSEQ multiplex PCR. The table includes approximately 40,000 clones, 80% detected once. The sample taken for sequencing was peripheral blood. The receptors were gathered from a man at least 80 years old with active or convalescent COVID-19.

This clone has a single count. This sequence joins TRBV6-6 and TRBJ2-7; 8 nucleotides agree with TRBD1. Germline V gene lookup returns CDR1 MNHNY and CDR2 SVGAGI (reference sequence). The V gene end was trimmed by 8 bases and the J gene end by 1 base; junction bases not matched to a gene: 4. The CDR3 is 13 amino acids. The CDR3 bases are TGTGCCAGCGGTCGGACAGGGTCCTACGAGCAGTACTTC. The encoded protein is CASGRTGSYEQYF.

The V call is TRBV19, the J call TRBJ2-3; the D is unclear. This CDR3 region has 11 residues. CDR1 and CDR2 from the germline V gene are LNHDA and SQIVND (reference sequence). Trimming shortened V by 5 bases and J by 6 bases, and 6 bases separated the two germline ends. The CDR3 spells CASSVRDTQYF. The CDR3 DNA sequence: TGTGCCAGTAGTGTTCGGGATACGCAGTATTTT.